This is a list of T cell receptor beta chains from one sample in a study of blood T cell repertoires in COVID-19. The repertoire was sequenced with immunoSEQ multiplex PCR; TCRdb's copy has only in-frame clones and lacks some. This table has about 160,000 clones, roughly four fifths appearing once. Sequencing was carried out using peripheral blood. These receptors were collected from a man in his 60s with active or convalescent COVID-19. Both conserved end residues are part of each CDR3. The D gene is left open where the match is weak. Clone size is stated in some rows and not others, as once, few, many or a class when expanded.

V: TRBV7-6; D: TRBD1; J: TRBJ2-2; size: NA; CDR3: CASSWTGQGDTGELFF; DNA: TGTGCCAGCAGCTGGACGGGACAGGGTGACACCGGGGAGCTGTTTTTT
V: TRBV24-1; D: TRBD2; J: TRBJ2-1; size: NA; CDR3: CATPGASSGIFGNEQFF; DNA: TGTGCCACCCCTGGGGCGTCTAGCGGGATTTTTGGGAATGAGCAGTTCTTC
V: TRBV28; D: TRBD1; J: TRBJ1-1; size: NA; CDR3: CASSLAGGTEAFF; DNA: TGTGCCAGCAGTTTGGCAGGGGGGACTGAAGCTTTCTTT
V: TRBV7-2; D: TRBD1; J: TRBJ1-3; size: NA; CDR3: CASSARSPGTGGNTIYF; DNA: TGTGCCAGCAGCGCCCGATCACCCGGGACAGGGGGAAACACCATATATTTT
V: TRBV7-2; D: TRBD1; J: TRBJ1-1; size: NA; CDR3: CASSWTGGTEAFF; DNA: TGTGCCAGCAGCTGGACAGGGGGCACTGAAGCTTTCTTT
V: TRBV18; D: TRBD1; J: TRBJ1-3; size: NA; CDR3: CASSPRTGGLSGNTIYF; DNA: TGTGCCAGCTCACCGCGGACAGGGGGCCTCTCTGGAAACACCATATATTTT
V: TRBV10-3; D: TRBD1; J: TRBJ1-5; size: NA; CDR3: CAISTGQDNQPQHF; DNA: TGTGCCATCAGTACCGGACAGGACAATCAGCCCCAGCATTTT
V: TRBV15; D: NA; J: TRBJ2-7; size: NA; CDR3: CATSREKYEGSSYEQYF; DNA: TGTGCCACCAGCAGAGAAAAGTACGAGGGAAGCTCCTACGAGCAGTACTTC
V: TRBV5-1; D: TRBD1; J: TRBJ2-1; size: few; CDR3: CASSLGQGLYNEQFF; DNA: TGCGCCAGCAGCTTAGGACAGGGACTCTACAATGAGCAGTTCTTC
V: TRBV4-1; D: NA; J: TRBJ2-7; size: NA; CDR3: CASSQVPGVYEQYF; DNA: TGCGCCAGCAGCCAAGTCCCCGGGGTCTACGAGCAGTACTTC
V: TRBV29-1; D: NA; J: TRBJ2-7; size: NA; CDR3: CSVEDNEQYF; DNA: TGCAGCGTTGAAGATAACGAGCAGTACTTC
V: TRBV18; D: TRBD1; J: TRBJ1-6; size: once; CDR3: CASSPRTGGGDSPLHF; DNA: TGTGCCAGCTCACCTCGGACAGGGGGCGGCGATTCACCCCTCCACTTT
V: TRBV7-9; D: TRBD2; J: TRBJ2-5; size: NA; CDR3: CASQGTIARETQYF; DNA: TGTGCCAGCCAAGGGACTATCGCGAGAGAGACCCAGTACTTC
V: TRBV2; D: NA; J: TRBJ1-2; size: few; CDR3: CASSEEHGYTF; DNA: TGTGCCAGCAGTGAAGAGCACGGCTACACCTTC
V: TRBV9; D: NA; J: TRBJ2-4; size: NA; CDR3: CASSSGLAKNIQYF; DNA: TGTGCCAGCAGCTCGGGACTAGCCAAAAACATTCAGTACTTC
V: TRBV5-4; D: TRBD2; J: TRBJ2-7; size: NA; CDR3: CASSPEIAGYPYEQYF; DNA: TGTGCCAGCAGCCCGGAAATAGCGGGATACCCCTACGAGCAGTACTTC
V: TRBV2; D: NA; J: TRBJ1-5; size: few; CDR3: CASRNIQGTRNQPQHF; DNA: TGTGCCAGCAGAAACATCCAGGGTACGCGCAATCAGCCCCAGCATTTT
V: TRBV6-5; D: TRBD2; J: TRBJ2-2; size: NA; CDR3: CASRNSGSYTGELFF; DNA: TGTGCCAGCAGAAATAGCGGGAGTTACACCGGGGAGCTGTTTTTT
V: TRBV10-1; D: TRBD1; J: TRBJ2-3; size: NA; CDR3: CASSELGTGITDTQYF; DNA: TGCGCCAGCAGTGAGTTAGGGACAGGGATCACAGATACGCAGTATTTT
V: TRBV2; D: TRBD1; J: TRBJ1-2; size: few; CDR3: CASSEVGQGFSAF; DNA: TGTGCCAGCAGTGAAGTGGGACAGGGTTTTAGCGCCTTC
V: TRBV19; D: NA; J: TRBJ2-2; size: once; CDR3: CASSVDSYTGELFF; DNA: TGTGCCAGTAGTGTCGACAGCTACACCGGGGAGCTGTTTTTT
V: TRBV6-5; D: NA; J: TRBJ2-2; size: NA; CDR3: CASWGELTGELFF; DNA: TGTGCCAGCTGGGGCGAACTCACCGGGGAGCTGTTTTTT
V: TRBV19; D: TRBD2; J: TRBJ2-7; size: once; CDR3: CASSKGLAESYEQYF; DNA: TGTGCCAGTAGTAAGGGACTAGCGGAGTCCTACGAGCAGTACTTC
V: TRBV19; D: NA; J: TRBJ1-2; size: NA; CDR3: CASSSTRGYTF; DNA: TGTGCCAGTAGTTCGACTCGCGGCTACACCTTC
V: TRBV27; D: NA; J: TRBJ1-1; size: NA; CDR3: CASSPSRGIVNTEAFF; DNA: TGTGCCAGCAGCCCCAGCAGGGGAATCGTGAACACTGAAGCTTTCTTT
V: TRBV6-5; D: NA; J: TRBJ2-1; size: NA; CDR3: CATQGQSYNEQFF; DNA: TGTGCCACCCAAGGACAATCCTACAATGAGCAGTTCTTC
V: TRBV5-1; D: NA; J: TRBJ2-5; size: NA; CDR3: CASRWRGSEETQYF; DNA: TGCGCCAGCAGATGGCGAGGCTCAGAAGAGACCCAGTACTTC
V: TRBV19; D: TRBD1; J: TRBJ1-5; size: NA; CDR3: CASTEGALPNQPQHF; DNA: TGTGCCAGTACCGAGGGGGCCCTACCGAATCAGCCCCAGCATTTT
V: TRBV19; D: NA; J: TRBJ1-4; size: NA; CDR3: CASRRTAATNEKLFF; DNA: TGTGCCAGTAGGCGGACTGCCGCAACTAATGAAAAACTGTTTTTT
V: TRBV5-1; D: TRBD1; J: TRBJ2-5; size: once; CDR3: CASSRTAQGNVGETQYF; DNA: TGCGCCAGCAGCCGCACCGCACAGGGGAACGTGGGAGAGACCCAGTACTTC
V: TRBV5-4; D: NA; J: TRBJ1-2; size: NA; CDR3: CASSLVGSPNYGYTF; DNA: TGTGCCAGCAGCTTGGTAGGGAGCCCTAACTATGGCTACACCTTC
V: TRBV3-1/TRBV3-2; D: NA; J: TRBJ1-5; size: NA; CDR3: CASSQGPASANQPQHF; DNA: TGTGCCAGCAGCCAAGGGCCCGCATCCGCAAATCAGCCCCAGCATTTT
V: TRBV6-5; D: TRBD1; J: TRBJ1-1; size: NA; CDR3: CASSYGQGWVTEAFF; DNA: TGTGCCAGCAGTTACGGACAGGGGTGGGTCACTGAAGCTTTCTTT
V: TRBV6-5; D: NA; J: TRBJ2-3; size: NA; CDR3: CASTPSLTRGDTQYF; DNA: TGTGCCAGCACTCCGAGTTTGACGCGAGGGGATACGCAGTATTTT
V: TRBV5-4; D: TRBD1; J: TRBJ2-3; size: many; CDR3: CASSPPPGQGTDTQYF; DNA: TGTGCCAGCAGCCCCCCCCCGGGACAGGGAACAGATACGCAGTATTTT
V: TRBV2; D: NA; J: TRBJ2-7; size: NA; CDR3: CASGQSSYEQYF; DNA: TGTGCCAGCGGGCAGAGCTCCTACGAGCAGTACTTC
V: TRBV3-1/TRBV3-2; D: NA; J: TRBJ2-1; size: NA; CDR3: CASSLGSGGNEQFF; DNA: TGTGCCAGCAGCCTCGGGTCCGGGGGCAATGAGCAGTTCTTC
V: TRBV6-6; D: TRBD1; J: TRBJ1-2; size: NA; CDR3: CASSQGGTGGYGYTF; DNA: TGTGCCAGCAGTCAGGGCGGGACAGGGGGCTATGGCTACACCTTC
V: TRBV11-2; D: TRBD2; J: TRBJ2-3; size: NA; CDR3: CASSLGSGSPDTQYF; DNA: TGTGCCAGCAGCTTGGGGAGCGGGAGTCCAGATACGCAGTATTTT
V: TRBV3-1/TRBV3-2; D: NA; J: TRBJ1-3; size: few; CDR3: CASSQESWRSSGNTIYF; DNA: TGTGCCAGCAGCCAAGAGTCGTGGAGGAGCTCTGGAAACACCATATATTTT
V: TRBV5-8; D: NA; J: TRBJ2-7; size: NA; CDR3: CASSLRGRGNEQYF; DNA: TGTGCCAGCAGCTTGAGAGGCAGGGGCAACGAGCAGTACTTC
V: TRBV6-1; D: NA; J: TRBJ2-1; size: NA; CDR3: CASIGGQINNEQFF; DNA: TGTGCCAGCATCGGCGGACAGATTAACAATGAGCAGTTCTTC
V: TRBV5-1; D: TRBD1; J: TRBJ1-2; size: NA; CDR3: CASQQGAGGYTF; DNA: TGCGCCAGCCAACAGGGGGCCGGGGGCTACACCTTC
V: TRBV11-2; D: TRBD1; J: TRBJ2-7; size: NA; CDR3: CASVWDRGSYEQYF; DNA: TGTGCCAGCGTTTGGGACAGGGGGTCCTACGAGCAGTACTTC
V: TRBV7-3; D: NA; J: TRBJ2-1; size: NA; CDR3: CASSLSAGRSSYNEQFF; DNA: TGTGCCAGCAGCTTATCGGCGGGTAGGAGCTCCTACAATGAGCAGTTCTTC
V: TRBV5-1; D: TRBD2; J: TRBJ2-5; size: NA; CDR3: CASSLGQSGIGETQYF; DNA: TGCGCCAGCAGCTTGGGGCAGAGCGGGATAGGGGAGACCCAGTACTTC
V: TRBV7-2; D: NA; J: TRBJ1-5; size: NA; CDR3: CASSLKGANQPQHF; DNA: TGTGCCAGCAGCTTGAAAGGGGCGAATCAGCCCCAGCATTTT
V: TRBV29-1; D: TRBD2; J: TRBJ2-3; size: few; CDR3: CSVDGGTSGVDTQYF; DNA: TGCAGCGTGGATGGGGGGACTAGCGGTGTGGATACGCAGTATTTT
V: TRBV5-1; D: TRBD1; J: TRBJ2-1; size: once; CDR3: CASSQGQGYNEQFF; DNA: TGCGCCAGCAGCCAGGGACAGGGATACAATGAGCAGTTCTTC
V: TRBV6-5; D: NA; J: TRBJ1-2; size: NA; CDR3: CASSYTVNYGYTF; DNA: TGTGCCAGCAGTTACACAGTTAACTATGGCTACACCTTC
V: TRBV2; D: TRBD1; J: TRBJ2-5; size: NA; CDR3: CASSEGTDFFQETQYF; DNA: TGTGCCAGCAGTGAGGGGACAGACTTCTTTCAAGAGACCCAGTACTTC
V: TRBV27; D: TRBD2; J: TRBJ2-7; size: once; CDR3: CASSPLAGGFVQYF; DNA: TGTGCCAGCAGTCCACTAGCGGGGGGGTTCGTGCAGTACTTC
V: TRBV9; D: NA; J: TRBJ2-3; size: NA; CDR3: CASSQQGGTSTDTQYF; DNA: TGTGCCAGCAGCCAACAAGGGGGAACCAGCACAGATACGCAGTATTTT
V: TRBV7-2; D: TRBD2; J: TRBJ2-5; size: once; CDR3: CASSLLGGWQETQYF; DNA: TGTGCCAGCAGCTTACTCGGGGGGTGGCAAGAGACCCAGTACTTC
V: TRBV5-4; D: TRBD1; J: TRBJ1-2; size: NA; CDR3: CASSTGQGAGGYTF; DNA: TGTGCCAGCAGCACCGGACAGGGGGCCGGTGGCTACACCTTC